This is a list of T cell receptor beta chains from one sample in a study of PD-L1 blockade in urothelial cancer. The method was immunoSEQ multiplex PCR; TCRdb's version includes in-frame clones alone and lacks a portion of them. The table lists approximately 37,000 clones, around 82% of them singletons. The input for sequencing was PBMCs, taken around atezolizumab (anti-PD-L1) treatment. These receptors were obtained from a man aged 55 to 70 with urothelial cancer. Each CDR3 is given with its conserved first and last residue. D genes are given only for firm matches. A row's size may be missing; if present it is once, few, many or a size class.

DNA	CDR3	V	J	D	length	size
TGTGCCAGCAGCCGGTGGAGCGGGGGGGCCGTCGGGGAGCTGTTTTTT	CASSRWSGGAVGELFF	TRBV7-2	TRBJ2-2	TRBD2	16	.
TGTGCCAGCACCACCGACACCCTATATCAGCCCCAGCATTTT	CASTTDTLYQPQHF	TRBV28	TRBJ1-5	.	14	.
TGTGCCGTCGAGGGACTAGCGGGAATATACGAGCAGTACTTC	CAVEGLAGIYEQYF	TRBV28	TRBJ2-7	TRBD2	14	.
TGCAGCGTACCTAGCGGGAGCCAAGAGACCCAGTACTTC	CSVPSGSQETQYF	TRBV29-1	TRBJ2-5	TRBD2	13	.
TGTGCCAGCAGCCCTGGACAGGGGCTTGGCTACACCTTC	CASSPGQGLGYTF	TRBV4-2	TRBJ1-2	TRBD1	13	medium-sized
TGTGCCAGCAGTGAAGGATCAGGGGGCCCTGCTTTCTTT	CASSEGSGGPAFF	TRBV2	TRBJ1-1	TRBD1	13	.
TGCGCCAGCCCGGCTGGGCTATCCTACAATGAGCAGTTCTTC	CASPAGLSYNEQFF	TRBV5-1	TRBJ2-1	.	14	.
TGTGCCAGCTCACCCGGACTAGCGGGAGCGTCGGGGGAGCTGTTTTTT	CASSPGLAGASGELFF	TRBV18	TRBJ2-2	TRBD2	16	.
TGTGCCAGCATCGACACCGGGACAGGGAGAGAGCAGTACTTC	CASIDTGTGREQYF	TRBV2	TRBJ2-7	TRBD1	14	.
TGCGCCAGCAGCCAAGGGACAGGGACCTACGAGCAGTACTTC	CASSQGTGTYEQYF	TRBV4-1	TRBJ2-7	TRBD1	14	once
TGTGCTAGCAGCCCAACGCCAGCGGCCTCCTACAATGAGCAGTTCTTC	CASSPTPAASYNEQFF	TRBV7-7	TRBJ2-1	.	16	.
TGCGCCAGCAGCGGAGGGGGCCATGAGCAGTTCTTC	CASSGGGHEQFF	TRBV5-1	TRBJ2-1	.	12	few
TGTGCCAGCAGCGTAGTTGGTCAAGAGAACTATGGCTACACCTTC	CASSVVGQENYGYTF	TRBV9	TRBJ1-2	.	15	.
TGTGCCAGTCAAATTAGGGCAGGGAAGACCTCTGGGACCCAGTACTTC	CASQIRAGKTSGTQYF	TRBV7-9	TRBJ2-5	.	16	.
TGCGCCAGCAGCTTGGGCTCCCTCAGGGGAAATGAGCAGTTCTTC	CASSLGSLRGNEQFF	TRBV5-1	TRBJ2-1	.	15	few
TGTGCCACCAGCAAATCGGGACAGGGGTACGAGCAGTACTTC	CATSKSGQGYEQYF	TRBV15	TRBJ2-7	TRBD1	14	.
TGTGCCAGCAGAGCATTAGCGGGGTTCTCAGATACGCAGTATTTT	CASRALAGFSDTQYF	TRBV27	TRBJ2-3	TRBD2	15	.
TGTGCCATCAGTGGCCAGTCCGGGGAGCTGTTTTTT	CAISGQSGELFF	TRBV10-3	TRBJ2-2	.	12	.
TGTGCCTGGACGAGTGGGCAGGGGGCCCTGCAGTACTTC	CAWTSGQGALQYF	TRBV30	TRBJ2-7	TRBD1	13	.
TGTGCCAGCAGTTTGATTTTGGGGGGGAACTATGGCTACACCTTC	CASSLILGGNYGYTF	TRBV27	TRBJ1-2	.	15	.
TGCGCCAGCAGCGGCGGGACAGGGGGATTTGCAACTAATGAAAAACTGTTTTTT	CASSGGTGGFATNEKLFF	TRBV5-1	TRBJ1-4	TRBD1	18	.
TGTGCCAGCAGCTTAGAAATGTCGGGGAGGCAAGAGACCCAGTACTTC	CASSLEMSGRQETQYF	TRBV11-2	TRBJ2-5	.	16	.
TGCGCCAGCAGCCGGCGGGGTGGGGGGTCAGATACGCAGTATTTT	CASSRRGGGSDTQYF	TRBV5-1	TRBJ2-3	.	15	.
TGCGCCAGCAGCCAAGATTCATTCCAGGGGGCAGGTTTCGGGGAGCTGTTTTTT	CASSQDSFQGAGFGELFF	TRBV4-1	TRBJ2-2	TRBD1	18	.
TGTGCCAGCAGCTTAGGCGGGGGGGACACTGAAGCTTTCTTT	CASSLGGGDTEAFF	TRBV13	TRBJ1-1	.	14	.
TGTGCCAGCACCAGCGGCAGCGAGGGGACCCAGTACTTC	CASTSGSEGTQYF	TRBV28	TRBJ2-5	.	13	.
TGCGCCAGCAGCTTAGAAACAGGGGGCGGACTCACCGGGGAGCTGTTTTTT	CASSLETGGGLTGELFF	TRBV5-1	TRBJ2-2	TRBD1	17	.
TGCGCCAGCAGTCAATATGAGGAACGTAAGAACACCGGGGAGCTGTTTTTT	CASSQYEERKNTGELFF	TRBV23-1	TRBJ2-2	.	17	.
TGTGCCAGCACCTCCGACAGGGGGCATCGTAATTCACCCCTCCACTTT	CASTSDRGHRNSPLHF	TRBV27	TRBJ1-6	TRBD1	16	.
TGCAGCGTTGATGAGGAGAACAATGAGCAGTTCTTC	CSVDEENNEQFF	TRBV29-1	TRBJ2-1	.	12	.
TGCGCCAGCAGCTTGAGGACAGGGGGCTACGAGCAGTACTTC	CASSLRTGGYEQYF	TRBV5-1	TRBJ2-7	TRBD1	14	.
TGTGCCAGCAGTGACATTATAAATTCACCCCTCCACTTT	CASSDIINSPLHF	TRBV6-4	TRBJ1-6	.	13	once
TGTGCCAGCAGTGCTGGGGGCAGCAATCAGCCCCAGCATTTT	CASSAGGSNQPQHF	TRBV6-6	TRBJ1-5	.	14	.
TGTGCCACTCAGGGAAATGAGCAGTTCTTC	CATQGNEQFF	TRBV19	TRBJ2-1	.	10	.
TGTGCCTGGAGCGCACTAGCGGGGGCCGGGGAGCTGTTTTTT	CAWSALAGAGELFF	TRBV30	TRBJ2-2	TRBD2	14	.
TGTGCCAGCAGTTGGACAGATACGACCGGGGAGCTGTTTTTT	CASSWTDTTGELFF	TRBV2	TRBJ2-2	.	14	.
TGCGCCAGCAGCCCAGACCAAACAGGGGGCCGGGATGGCTACACCTTC	CASSPDQTGGRDGYTF	TRBV4-3	TRBJ1-2	TRBD1	16	.
TGTGCCAGCAGTGAAAACAGGGTCGAGGAAAAACTGTTTTTT	CASSENRVEEKLFF	TRBV25-1	TRBJ1-4	.	14	.
TGTGCCACCACAGGACAGGGGCTCAATGAGCAGTTCTTC	CATTGQGLNEQFF	TRBV15	TRBJ2-1	TRBD1	13	.
TGTGCCATCAGTGAGAGGGACAGGGGCTCACCCCTCCACTTT	CAISERDRGSPLHF	TRBV10-3	TRBJ1-6	TRBD1	14	.
TGTGCCAGCTCACCAGGCGGGGGAGTAGCTCCCTACGAGCAGTACTTC	CASSPGGGVAPYEQYF	TRBV18	TRBJ2-7	TRBD2	16	.
TGTGCCAGCAGTGCCCCCCGTATCCCAACTCCCCCTGTCACAGATACGCAGTATTTT	CASSAPRIPTPPVTDTQYF	TRBV2	TRBJ2-3	.	19	.
TGTGCCAGTAGTATTGAGGGAGCCACTGAAGCTTTCTTT	CASSIEGATEAFF	TRBV19	TRBJ1-1	.	13	.
TGCGCCAGCAGCCAAGACCCCTCAGGGGTAAGGAACAATCAGCCCCAGCATTTT	CASSQDPSGVRNNQPQHF	TRBV4-1	TRBJ1-5	.	18	.
TGTGCCATCAGTGAGGGGGGGGTTAGCACAGATACGCAGTATTTT	CAISEGGVSTDTQYF	TRBV10-3	TRBJ2-3	TRBD2	15	.
TGTGCCAGCAGCTTAGTATCCGGGTTCGGCACCGGGGAGCTGTTTTTT	CASSLVSGFGTGELFF	TRBV7-2	TRBJ2-2	.	16	.
TGTGCCAGCAGCTCGGGACAGGGAGTTACCGGGGAGCTGTTTTTT	CASSSGQGVTGELFF	TRBV5-6	TRBJ2-2	TRBD1	15	.
TGTGCCAGCAGTTACGGGCGAGCCTCTGGAAACACCATATATTTT	CASSYGRASGNTIYF	TRBV6-5	TRBJ1-3	.	15	.
TGTGCCAGCACCCTCGGCGCAGGGCAAGAGACCCAGTACTTC	CASTLGAGQETQYF	TRBV6-6	TRBJ2-5	.	14	.
TGTGCCAGCAGCTTTCTCTACCCTGAAGCTTTCTTT	CASSFLYPEAFF	TRBV7-2	TRBJ1-1	.	12	.
TGTGCCAGCAGTACCCTAGCGGGGGGCCGGAACACCGGGGAGCTGTTTTTT	CASSTLAGGRNTGELFF	TRBV2	TRBJ2-2	TRBD2	17	.
TGTGCCAGTAGTATCGCGCGGGGACAGCAAAATTCACCCCTCCACTTT	CASSIARGQQNSPLHF	TRBV19	TRBJ1-6	TRBD1	16	.
TGTGCCAGCAGTCCACACAGGTCCAGAGCCTACGAGCAGTACTTC	CASSPHRSRAYEQYF	TRBV27	TRBJ2-7	.	15	.
TGTGCCAGCAGTTTATCTGGCGGGGCGAACACCGGGGAGCTGTTTTTT	CASSLSGGANTGELFF	TRBV27	TRBJ2-2	.	16	.
TGTGCCAGCAGCAAACCGAGACTAGCGGGCAGCTACGAGCAGTACTTC	CASSKPRLAGSYEQYF	TRBV21-1	TRBJ2-7	.	16	.
TGTGCCAGTAGTATCGGGGGACAGGGAATCCACACTGAAGCTTTCTTT	CASSIGGQGIHTEAFF	TRBV19	TRBJ1-1	TRBD1	16	.
TGTGCCAGCAGCCCGGGTCTCGAGGGACTGTATGGCTACACCTTC	CASSPGLEGLYGYTF	TRBV5-4	TRBJ1-2	.	15	.
TGTGCCAGCAGCTGGAGGCCCGGGACTTCCTACAATGAGCAGTTCTTC	CASSWRPGTSYNEQFF	TRBV5-4	TRBJ2-1	.	16	.